This T cell receptor (beta chain) emerged from a study of blood T cell repertoires in COVID-19. Assay: immunoSEQ multiplex PCR; the TCRdb copy retains only in-frame clones and omits some. This sample has a few hundred thousand clones, with more than 80% found just once. With 11 bases clipped from V and 5 bases from J, the junction kept 5 bases outside the gene matches. The CDR3 loop spans 11 amino acids. Germline V gives CDR1 WNHNN, CDR2 SYGVQD (reference sequence). The chain has TRBV10-1 and TRBJ2-7; TRBD1 matches 8 bases. This clonotype was sampled from a woman of 80 years or more with acute or convalescent COVID-19. The sequenced material came from peripheral blood. CDR3: CAWTGYHEQYF. The CDR3 bases are TGCGCCTGGACAGGGTACCACGAGCAGTACTTC.